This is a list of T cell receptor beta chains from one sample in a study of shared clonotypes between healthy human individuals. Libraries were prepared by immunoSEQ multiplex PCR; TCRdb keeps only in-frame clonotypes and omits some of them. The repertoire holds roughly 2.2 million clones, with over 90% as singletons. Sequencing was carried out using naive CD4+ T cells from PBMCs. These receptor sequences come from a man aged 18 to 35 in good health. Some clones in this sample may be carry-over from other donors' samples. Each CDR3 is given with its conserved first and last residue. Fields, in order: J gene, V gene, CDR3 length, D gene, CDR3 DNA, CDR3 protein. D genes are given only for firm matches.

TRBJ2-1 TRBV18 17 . TGTGCCAGCTCACCGAGCAGAACTAGTGAGGCCGTCAATGAGCAGTTCTTC CASSPSRTSEAVNEQFF
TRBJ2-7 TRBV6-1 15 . TGTGCCAGAGAACCGGACGAGGGGACTTTTTACGAGCAGTACTTC CAREPDEGTFYEQYF
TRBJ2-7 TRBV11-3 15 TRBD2 TGTGCCAGCAGCTTAGATCACAATAGCGGGTACGAGCAGTACTTC CASSLDHNSGYEQYF
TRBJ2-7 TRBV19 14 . TGTGCCAGTAGGGGGAACAGGGATCCCTACGAGCAGTACTTC CASRGNRDPYEQYF
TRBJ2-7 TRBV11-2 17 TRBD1 TGTGCCAGCAGCACGCTAAAGACAGGGGGAAGCTCCTACGAGCAGTACTTC CASSTLKTGGSSYEQYF
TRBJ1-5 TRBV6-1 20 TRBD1 TGTGCCAGCAGTGACGCCGACAGGGGGCCCCTCAAATATAGCAATCAGCCCCAGCATTTT CASSDADRGPLKYSNQPQHF
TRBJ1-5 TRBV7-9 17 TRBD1 TGTGCCAGCAGCTTAGGCCCCGAGACAGGGCGGAATCAGCCCCAGCATTTT CASSLGPETGRNQPQHF
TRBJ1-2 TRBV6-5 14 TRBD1 TGTGCCAGCAGTTTAACAGGGGGCGGCTATGGCTACACCTTC CASSLTGGGYGYTF
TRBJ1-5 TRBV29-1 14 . TGCAGCGTTGTCACCGGTCTCGTCGATCAGCCCCAGCATTTT CSVVTGLVDQPQHF
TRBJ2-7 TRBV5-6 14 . TGTGCCAGCAGCTTGCTCACAGGGTGGAGCGAGCAGTACTTC CASSLLTGWSEQYF